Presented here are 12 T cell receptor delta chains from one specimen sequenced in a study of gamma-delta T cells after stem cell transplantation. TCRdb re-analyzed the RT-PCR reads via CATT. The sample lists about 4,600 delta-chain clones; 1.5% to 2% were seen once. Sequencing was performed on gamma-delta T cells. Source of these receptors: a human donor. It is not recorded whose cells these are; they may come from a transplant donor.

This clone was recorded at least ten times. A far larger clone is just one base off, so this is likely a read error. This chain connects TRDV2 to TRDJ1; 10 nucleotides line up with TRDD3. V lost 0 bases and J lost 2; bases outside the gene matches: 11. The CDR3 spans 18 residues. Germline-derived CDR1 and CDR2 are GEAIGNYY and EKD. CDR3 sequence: CACDTVDRTGGFTDKLIF. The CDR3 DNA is TGTGCCTGTGACACCGTCGACAGAACTGGGGGATTTACCGATAAACTCATCTTT.

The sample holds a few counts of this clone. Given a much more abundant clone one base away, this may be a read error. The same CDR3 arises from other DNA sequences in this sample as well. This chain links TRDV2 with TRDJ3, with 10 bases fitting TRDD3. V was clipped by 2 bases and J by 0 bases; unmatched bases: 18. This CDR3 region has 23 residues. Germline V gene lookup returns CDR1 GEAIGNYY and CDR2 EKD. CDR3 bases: TGTGCCTGTGACATGATATTGGGGGATACCTCGCATGCCATCTCCTGGGACACCCGACAGATGTTTTTC. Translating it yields CACDMILGDTSHAISWDTRQMFF.

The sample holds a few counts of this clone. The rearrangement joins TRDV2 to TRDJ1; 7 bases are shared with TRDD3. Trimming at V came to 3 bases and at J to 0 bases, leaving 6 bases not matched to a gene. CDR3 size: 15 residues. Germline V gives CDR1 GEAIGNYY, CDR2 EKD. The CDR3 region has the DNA TGTGCCTGTGACGGCGTGGGGGGATACACCGATAAACTCATCTTT. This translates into CACDGVGGYTDKLIF.

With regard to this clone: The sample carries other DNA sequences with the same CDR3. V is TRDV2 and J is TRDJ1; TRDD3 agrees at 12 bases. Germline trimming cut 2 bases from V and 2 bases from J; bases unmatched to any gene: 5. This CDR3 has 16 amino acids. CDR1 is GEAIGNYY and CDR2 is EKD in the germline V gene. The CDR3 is CACDILGDTRTDKLIF. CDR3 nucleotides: TGTGCCTGTGACATACTGGGGGATACAAGGACCGATAAACTCATCTTT.

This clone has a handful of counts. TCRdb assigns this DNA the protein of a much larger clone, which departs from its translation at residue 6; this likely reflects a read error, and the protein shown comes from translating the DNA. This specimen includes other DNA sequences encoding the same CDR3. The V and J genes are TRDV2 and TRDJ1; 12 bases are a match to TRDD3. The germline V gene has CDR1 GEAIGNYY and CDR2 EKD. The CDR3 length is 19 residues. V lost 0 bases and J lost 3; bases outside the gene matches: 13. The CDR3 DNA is TGTGCCTGTGACACCATGGCTATACTGGGGGATACTAAGCCCGATAAACTCATCTTT. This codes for CACDTMAILGDTKPDKLIF.

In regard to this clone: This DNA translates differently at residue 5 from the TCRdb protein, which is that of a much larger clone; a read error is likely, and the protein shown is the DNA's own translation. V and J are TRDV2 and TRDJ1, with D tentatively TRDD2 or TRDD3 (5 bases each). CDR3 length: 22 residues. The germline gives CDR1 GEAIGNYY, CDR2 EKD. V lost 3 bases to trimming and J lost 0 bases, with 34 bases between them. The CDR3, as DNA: TGTGCCTGTGACCTGCTTCCAAATCTGCTGGGTCGAACCCTTGGGAACACCGATAAACTCATCTTT. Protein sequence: CACDLLPNLLGRTLGNTDKLIF.

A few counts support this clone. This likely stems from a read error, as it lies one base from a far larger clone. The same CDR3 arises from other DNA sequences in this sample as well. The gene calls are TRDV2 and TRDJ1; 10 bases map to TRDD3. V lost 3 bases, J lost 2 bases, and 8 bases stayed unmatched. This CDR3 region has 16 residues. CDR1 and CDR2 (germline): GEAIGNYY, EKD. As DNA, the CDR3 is TGTGCCTGTGACCCTTTACTGGGGGATTCTACCGATAAACTCATCTTT. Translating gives CACDPLLGDSTDKLIF.

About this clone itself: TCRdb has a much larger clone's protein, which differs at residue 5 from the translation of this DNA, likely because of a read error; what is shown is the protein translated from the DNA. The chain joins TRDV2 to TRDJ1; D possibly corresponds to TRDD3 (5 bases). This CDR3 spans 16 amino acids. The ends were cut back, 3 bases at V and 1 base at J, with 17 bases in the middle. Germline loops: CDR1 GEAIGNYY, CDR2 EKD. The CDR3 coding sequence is TGTGCCTGTGACGTCTTACTCAGGGGAACCACCGATAAACTCATCTTT. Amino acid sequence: CACDVLLRGTTDKLIF.

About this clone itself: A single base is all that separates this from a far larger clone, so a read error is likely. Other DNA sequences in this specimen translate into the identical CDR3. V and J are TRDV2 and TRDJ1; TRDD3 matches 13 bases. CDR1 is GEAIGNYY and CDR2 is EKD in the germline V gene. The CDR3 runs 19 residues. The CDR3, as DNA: TGTGCCTGCGACACCGGAGGACTGGGGGATACGCCGTCTGGCGATAAACTCATCTTT. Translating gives CACDTGGLGDTPSGDKLIF.

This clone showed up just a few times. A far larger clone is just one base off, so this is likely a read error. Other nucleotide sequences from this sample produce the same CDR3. The CDR3 DNA reads as TGTGCCTGTGACACCGCGGAGAGAGGGAGGGATAACCCCTGGGACACCCGGCAGATGTTTTTC. This gives the protein CACDTAERGRDNPWDTRQMFF. This chain joins TRDV2 and TRDJ3, with a possible D match to TRDD3 (6 bases). This CDR3 is built from 21 residues. The germline V gene encodes CDR1 GEAIGNYY and CDR2 EKD.

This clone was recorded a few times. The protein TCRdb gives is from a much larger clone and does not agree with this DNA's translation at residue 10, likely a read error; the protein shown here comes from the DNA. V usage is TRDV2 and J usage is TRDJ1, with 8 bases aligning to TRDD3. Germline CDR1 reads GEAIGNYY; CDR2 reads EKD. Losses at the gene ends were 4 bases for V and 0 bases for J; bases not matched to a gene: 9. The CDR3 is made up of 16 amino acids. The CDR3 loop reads CACEYLGDLDTDKLIF. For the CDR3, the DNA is TGTGCCTGTGAGTATCTGGGGGACTTAGACACCGATAAACTCATCTTT.

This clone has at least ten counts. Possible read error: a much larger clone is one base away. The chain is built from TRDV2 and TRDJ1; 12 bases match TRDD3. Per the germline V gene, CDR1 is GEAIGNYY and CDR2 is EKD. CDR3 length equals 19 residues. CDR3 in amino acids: CACGTVAILGDTKPDKLIF. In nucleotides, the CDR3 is TGTGCCTGTGGCACCGTGGCTATACTGGGGGATACTAAGCCCGATAAACTCATCTTT.